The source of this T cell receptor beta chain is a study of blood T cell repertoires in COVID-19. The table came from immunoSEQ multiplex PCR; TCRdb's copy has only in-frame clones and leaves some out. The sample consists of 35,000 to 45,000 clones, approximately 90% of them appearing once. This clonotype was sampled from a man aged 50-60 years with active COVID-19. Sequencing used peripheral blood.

CDR3 residues: CASSVWAGTSTKREQFF. In DNA, the CDR3 is TGTGCCAGCAGCGTATGGGCCGGGACTAGCACCAAACGAGAGCAGTTCTTC. The chain has TRBV9 and TRBJ2-1, with TRBD2 identical over 9 bases. This CDR3 is 17 amino acids long. CDR1 is SGDLS and CDR2 is YYNGEE in the germline V gene. The V gene end was trimmed by 1 base and the J gene end by 10 bases; junction bases not matched to a gene: 15.